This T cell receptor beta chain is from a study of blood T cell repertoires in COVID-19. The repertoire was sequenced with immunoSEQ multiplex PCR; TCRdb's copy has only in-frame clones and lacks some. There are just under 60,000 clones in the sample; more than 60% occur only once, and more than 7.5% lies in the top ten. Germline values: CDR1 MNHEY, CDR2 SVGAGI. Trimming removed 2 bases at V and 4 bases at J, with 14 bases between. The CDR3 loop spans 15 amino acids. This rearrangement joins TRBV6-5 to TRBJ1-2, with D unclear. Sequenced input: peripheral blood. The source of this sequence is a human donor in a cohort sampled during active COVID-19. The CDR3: CASSYAAGLSYGYTF. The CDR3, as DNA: TGTGCCAGCAGTTACGCTGCAGGTCTCTCCTATGGCTACACCTTC.